Listed below are T cell receptor beta chains from one sample, sequenced in a study of cytomegalovirus exposure and HLA in healthy donors. TCRdb's copy holds only in-frame clones and misses some; the assay was immunoSEQ multiplex PCR. Of 200,000 to 250,000 clones listed, roughly 88% are singletons. The sequenced sample consisted of PBMCs. These receptors were obtained from a woman aged 25 to 45 in good health and CMV-seropositive. Each CDR3 is given with its conserved first and last residue. D genes are given only for firm matches. The size field is filled for only some rows; it gives once, few, many or a size class.

D: -; size: -; J: TRBJ1-2; V: TRBV13; DNA: TGTGCCAGCAGCTTAGGCGGTTCCGGTACTGGGGAAATCGGCTATGGCTACACCTTC; CDR3: CASSLGGSGTGEIGYGYTF
D: TRBD2; size: -; J: TRBJ2-1; V: TRBV30; DNA: TGTGCCGGGAAGCGGGAGGTAGGCTCCTACAATGAGCAGTTCTTC; CDR3: CAGKREVGSYNEQFF
D: -; size: -; J: TRBJ2-7; V: TRBV30; DNA: TGTGCCTGCGGGGGTCGTACTAGTTACGAGCAGTACTTC; CDR3: CACGGRTSYEQYF
D: TRBD2; size: -; J: TRBJ2-1; V: TRBV25-1; DNA: TGTGCCAGCAGTGATTGGGGGGGGCAGTTCTTC; CDR3: CASSDWGGQFF
D: -; size: -; J: TRBJ2-1; V: TRBV9; DNA: TGTGCCAGCAGCGTAGGGGACGGCAATGAGCAGTTCTTC; CDR3: CASSVGDGNEQFF
D: TRBD1; size: -; J: TRBJ1-1; V: TRBV2; DNA: TGTGCCAGCAGGGCGACAGGGGCAAGAAATACTGAAGCTTTCTTT; CDR3: CASRATGARNTEAFF
D: TRBD2; size: -; J: TRBJ2-1; V: TRBV7-2; DNA: TGTGCCAGCAGCTTAGCGCTTAGCGGGGTTAATGAGCAGTTCTTC; CDR3: CASSLALSGVNEQFF
D: -; size: once; J: TRBJ2-5; V: TRBV20-1; DNA: TGCAGTGCTAAGGTCGGAGAGACCCAGTACTTC; CDR3: CSAKVGETQYF
D: -; size: -; J: TRBJ1-1; V: TRBV30; DNA: TGTGCCTGGAGGCCCCCGGGATTCACTGAAGCTTTCTTT; CDR3: CAWRPPGFTEAFF
D: -; size: -; J: TRBJ1-5; V: TRBV19; DNA: TGTGCCAGTAGTATCGAAGGGTATCAGCCCCAGCATTTT; CDR3: CASSIEGYQPQHF
D: -; size: once; J: TRBJ2-1; V: TRBV21-1; DNA: TGTGCCAGCACCACCAAAGGAACTGAGCAGTTCTTC; CDR3: CASTTKGTEQFF
D: TRBD1; size: -; J: TRBJ2-3; V: TRBV10-3; DNA: TGTGCCATCAGTGGGACGAAGGGACAGGGAACCACAGATACGCAGTATTTT; CDR3: CAISGTKGQGTTDTQYF
D: -; size: -; J: TRBJ2-1; V: TRBV9; DNA: TGTGCCAGCAGCGAGGAACCGGGACCCGTGGAGCAGTTCTTC; CDR3: CASSEEPGPVEQFF
D: -; size: -; J: TRBJ2-1; V: TRBV18; DNA: TGTGCCAGCTCACCACGGGCAGGGGGGGAGAATGAGCAGTTCTTC; CDR3: CASSPRAGGENEQFF
D: -; size: -; J: TRBJ1-1; V: TRBV20-1; DNA: TGCAGTGCTATTAAGCCCCGTGAAGCTTTCTTT; CDR3: CSAIKPREAFF